Listed below are T cell receptor beta chains from one sample, sequenced in a study of neurological immune-mediated disorders. TCRdb ran MiXCR on the 5' RACE reads and lists one entry per CDR3 protein. This sample has approximately 50,000 distinct CDR3 sequences; about a tenth occur once, and the top ten carry about 5.7%. What was sequenced was PBMCs. All receptors derive from a man between 65 and 80 years old with HTLV-1-associated myelopathy (HAM/TSP). CDR3s include the opening cysteine and the closing phenylalanine or tryptophan.

J,V,CDR3
TRBJ2-3,TRBV7-9,CASKEASGFTDTQYF
TRBJ1-5,TRBV19,CASNLKGSNQPQHF
TRBJ2-2,TRBV27,CASNRGFGELFF
TRBJ2-7,TRBV3-1,CASSPRRDYEQYF
TRBJ2-7,TRBV7-3,CASSPRAGGPYEQYF
TRBJ2-5,TRBV20-1,CSARDGVLPQQTQYF
TRBJ2-5,TRBV5-1,CASSSSYRETQYF
TRBJ2-3,TRBV7-3,CASSLSSNSDTQYF
TRBJ1-2,TRBV29-1,CSVGQGEGYTF
TRBJ1-4,TRBV20-1,CSASPGTGDEKLFF
TRBJ2-5,TRBV25-1,CASSEYIGWGQETQYF
TRBJ2-5,TRBV20-1,CSPRLWASETQYF
TRBJ2-1,TRBV7-8,CASSPPTSGSGEQFF
TRBJ1-1,TRBV20-1,CSARGPWGPMGAFF
TRBJ2-3,TRBV7-2,CASSRSSLAPDTQYF
TRBJ2-7,TRBV7-2,CASSLHNEQYF
TRBJ2-7,TRBV25-1,CASSEFREDESYEQYF
TRBJ2-1,TRBV12-3/TRBV12-4,CASRSGQGGTSGSNEQFF
TRBJ2-3,TRBV5-1,CASMRDWNIYTQYF
TRBJ2-1,TRBV6-5,CASSPGLAGVNEQFF
TRBJ2-5,TRBV20-1,CSPRRQPTQYF
TRBJ1-2,TRBV7-9,CASSFGEYGYTF
TRBJ2-7,TRBV3-1,CASSQWYEQYF
TRBJ2-3,TRBV5-5,CASSSLAGATSSTDTQYF
TRBJ2-7,TRBV5-1,CASSSIGGRAAYEQYF
TRBJ1-1,TRBV20-1,CSVKEGQGTEAFF
TRBJ1-2,TRBV28,CASSFTGGYTF
TRBJ2-5,TRBV5-1,CASSPTILGGETQYF
TRBJ1-2,TRBV20-1,CSATNLTGRYGYTF
TRBJ2-7,TRBV5-5,CASSLAWSHRLYEQYF
TRBJ2-7,TRBV12-3/TRBV12-4,CASSFFASMGTYEQYF
TRBJ1-1,TRBV7-2,CASSLTGATEAFF
TRBJ2-3,TRBV20-1,CSTRSGTNGKYTQYF
TRBJ2-2,TRBV2,CASSGGVTGELFF
TRBJ2-1,TRBV27,CASSHPPGTGYNEQFF
TRBJ2-1,TRBV11-1,CASSKPTGTREQFF
TRBJ2-1,TRBV7-2,CASRAGTITYNEQFF
TRBJ2-4,TRBV7-2,CASSSPWTGGALAKNIQYF